The clone carrying this T cell receptor beta chain was found a few times. This CDR3 has 16 amino acids. In germline, CDR1 is SEHNR, CDR2 FQNEAQ (reference sequence). The V gene end was trimmed by 5 bases and the J gene end by 0 bases; junction bases not matched to a gene: 7. This specimen comes from a study of patients and donors after allogeneic stem cell transplantation. TCRdb called the RT-PCR reads again in MiXCR, with one record for every CDR3 protein. This table has about 76,000 distinct CDR3 sequences, approximately 26% appearing once. The sequencing input was blood, either unsorted or a sorted T cell fraction (not recorded which). J is TRBJ2-5 and V is TRBV7-9; the match to TRBD2 covers 9 bases. The sequence was obtained from a human donor who was either an allogeneic HSCT recipient or a stem cell or donor lymphocyte infusion donor (not recorded which). It is not recorded whose cells these are; they may come from a transplant donor. CDR3 nucleotides: TGTGCCAGCAGCACCCGACTAGCGGTGTACCAAGAGACCCAGTACTTC. Amino acid sequence: CASSTRLAVYQETQYF.